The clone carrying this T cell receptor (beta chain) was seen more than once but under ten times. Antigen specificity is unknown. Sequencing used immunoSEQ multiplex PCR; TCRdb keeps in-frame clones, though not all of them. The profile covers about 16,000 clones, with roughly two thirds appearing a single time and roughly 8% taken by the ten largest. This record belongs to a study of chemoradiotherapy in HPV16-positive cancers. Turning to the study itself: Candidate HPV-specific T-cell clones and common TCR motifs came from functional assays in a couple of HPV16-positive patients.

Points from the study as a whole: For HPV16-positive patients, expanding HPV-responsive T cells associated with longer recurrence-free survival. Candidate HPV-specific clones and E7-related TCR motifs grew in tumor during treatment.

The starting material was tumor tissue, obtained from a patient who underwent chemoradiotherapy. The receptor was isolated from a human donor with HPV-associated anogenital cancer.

The CDR3 DNA is TGTGCCAGCAGCAAAAAAGGTGACTTC. Its protein product is CASSKKGDF. The V call is TRBV21-1, the J call TRBJ2-5. TRBV21-1 is a recognized pseudogene. CDR3 length: 9 residues.